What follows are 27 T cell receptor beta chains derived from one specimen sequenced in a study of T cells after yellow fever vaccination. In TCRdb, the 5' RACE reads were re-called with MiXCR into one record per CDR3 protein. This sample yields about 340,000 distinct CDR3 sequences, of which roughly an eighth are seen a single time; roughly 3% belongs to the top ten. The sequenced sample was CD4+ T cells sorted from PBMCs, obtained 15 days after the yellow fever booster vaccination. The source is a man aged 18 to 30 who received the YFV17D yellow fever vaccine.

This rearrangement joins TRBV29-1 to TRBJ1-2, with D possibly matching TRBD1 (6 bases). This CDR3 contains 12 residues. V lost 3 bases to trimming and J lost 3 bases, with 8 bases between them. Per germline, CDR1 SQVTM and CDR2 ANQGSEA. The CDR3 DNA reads TGCAGCGTTGATAGGGGGGACTATGGCTACACCTTC. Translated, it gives CSVDRGDYGYTF.

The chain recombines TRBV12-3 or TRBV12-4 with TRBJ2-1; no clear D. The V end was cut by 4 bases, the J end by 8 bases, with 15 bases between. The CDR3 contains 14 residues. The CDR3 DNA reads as TGTGCCAGCAGTTCACGCTTGGCTAGGTATGAGCAGTTCTTC. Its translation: CASSSRLARYEQFF.

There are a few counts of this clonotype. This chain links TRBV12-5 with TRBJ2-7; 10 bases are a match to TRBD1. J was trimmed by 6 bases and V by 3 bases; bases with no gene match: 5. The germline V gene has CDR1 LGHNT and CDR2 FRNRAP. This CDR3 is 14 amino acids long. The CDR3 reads CASGLGQGGTEQYF. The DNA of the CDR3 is TGTGCTAGTGGTTTAGGACAGGGGGGTACCGAGCAGTACTTC.

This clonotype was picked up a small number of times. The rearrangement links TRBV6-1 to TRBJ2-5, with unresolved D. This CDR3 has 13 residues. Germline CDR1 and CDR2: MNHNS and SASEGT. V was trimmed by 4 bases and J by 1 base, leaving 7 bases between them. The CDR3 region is CASSAAGQETQYF. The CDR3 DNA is TGTGCCAGCAGTGCGGCAGGCCAAGAGACCCAGTACTTC.

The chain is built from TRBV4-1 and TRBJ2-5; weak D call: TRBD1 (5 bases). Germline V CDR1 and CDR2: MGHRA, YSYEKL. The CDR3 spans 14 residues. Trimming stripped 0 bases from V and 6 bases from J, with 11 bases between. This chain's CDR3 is CASSQDGALKTQYF. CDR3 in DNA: TGCGCCAGCAGCCAAGATGGGGCCCTTAAGACCCAGTACTTC.

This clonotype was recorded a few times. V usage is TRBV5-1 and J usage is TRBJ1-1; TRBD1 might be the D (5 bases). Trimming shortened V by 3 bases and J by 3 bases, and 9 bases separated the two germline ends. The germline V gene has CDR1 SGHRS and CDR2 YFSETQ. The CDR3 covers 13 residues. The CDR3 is CASSSQGHTEAFF. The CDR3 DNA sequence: TGCGCCAGCAGCTCGCAGGGTCACACTGAAGCTTTCTTT.

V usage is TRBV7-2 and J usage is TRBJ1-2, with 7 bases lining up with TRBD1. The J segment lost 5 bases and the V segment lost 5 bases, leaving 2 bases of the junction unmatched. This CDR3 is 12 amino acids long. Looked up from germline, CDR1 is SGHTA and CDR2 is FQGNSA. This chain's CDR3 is CASSIQGYGYTF. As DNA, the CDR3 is TGTGCCAGCAGCATACAGGGGTATGGCTACACCTTC. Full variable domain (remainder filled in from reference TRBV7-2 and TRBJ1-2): GAGVSQSPSNKVTEKGKDVELRCDPISGHTALYWYRQSLGQGLEFLIYFQGNSAPDKSGLPSDRFSAERTGGSVSTLTIQRTQQEDSAVYLCASSIQGYGYTFGSGTRLTVV.

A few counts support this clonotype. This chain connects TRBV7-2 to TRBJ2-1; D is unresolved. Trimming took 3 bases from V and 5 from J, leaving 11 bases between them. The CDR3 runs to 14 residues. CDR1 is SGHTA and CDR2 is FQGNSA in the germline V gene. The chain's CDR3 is CASSLFARDNEQFF. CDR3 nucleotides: TGTGCCAGCAGCTTGTTTGCCCGAGACAATGAGCAGTTCTTC. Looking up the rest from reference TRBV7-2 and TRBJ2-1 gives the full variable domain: GAGVSQSPSNKVTEKGKDVELRCDPISGHTALYWYRQSLGQGLEFLIYFQGNSAPDKSGLPSDRFSAERTGGSVSTLTIQRTQQEDSAVYLCASSLFARDNEQFFGPGTRLTVL.

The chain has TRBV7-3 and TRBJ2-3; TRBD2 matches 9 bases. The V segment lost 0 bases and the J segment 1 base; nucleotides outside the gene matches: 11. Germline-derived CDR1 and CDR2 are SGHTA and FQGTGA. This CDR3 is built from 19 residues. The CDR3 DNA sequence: TGTGCCAGCAGCTTAACGTTAACCCCCATAGCGGGGGGCACAGATACGCAGTATTTT. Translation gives CASSLTLTPIAGGTDTQYF. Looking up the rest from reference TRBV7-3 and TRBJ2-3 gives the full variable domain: GAGVSQTPSNKVTEKGKYVELRCDPISGHTALYWYRQSLGQGPEFLIYFQGTGAADDSGLPNDRFFAVRPEGSVSTLKIQRTERGDSAVYLCASSLTLTPIAGGTDTQYFGPGTRLTVL.

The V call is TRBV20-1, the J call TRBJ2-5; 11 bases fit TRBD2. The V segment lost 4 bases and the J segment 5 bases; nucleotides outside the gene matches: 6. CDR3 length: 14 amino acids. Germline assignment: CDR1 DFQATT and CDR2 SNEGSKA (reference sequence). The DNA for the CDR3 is TGCAGTGCTATTAGCGGGGGGGCCTTCGAGACCCAGTACTTC. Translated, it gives CSAISGGAFETQYF.

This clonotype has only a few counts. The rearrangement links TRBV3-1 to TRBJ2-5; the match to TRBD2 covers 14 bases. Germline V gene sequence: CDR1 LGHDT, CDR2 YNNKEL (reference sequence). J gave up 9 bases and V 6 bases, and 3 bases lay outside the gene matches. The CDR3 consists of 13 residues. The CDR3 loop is CASRRTSGGSQYF. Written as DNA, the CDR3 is TGTGCCAGCAGACGGACTAGCGGGGGGTCCCAGTACTTC.

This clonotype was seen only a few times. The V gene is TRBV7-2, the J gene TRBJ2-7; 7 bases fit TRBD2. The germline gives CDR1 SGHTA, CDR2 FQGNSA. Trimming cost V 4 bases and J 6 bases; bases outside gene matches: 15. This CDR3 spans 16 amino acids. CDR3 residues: CASSYTLGAGDLEQYF. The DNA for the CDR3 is TGTGCCAGCAGCTACACCCTCGGGGCGGGGGATCTCGAGCAGTACTTC.

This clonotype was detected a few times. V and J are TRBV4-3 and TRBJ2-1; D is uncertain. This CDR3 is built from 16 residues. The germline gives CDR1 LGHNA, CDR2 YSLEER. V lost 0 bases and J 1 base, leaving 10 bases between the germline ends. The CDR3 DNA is TGCGCCAGCAGCCAAGATTGGAGCGTATCCTACAATGAGCAGTTCTTC. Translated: CASSQDWSVSYNEQFF.

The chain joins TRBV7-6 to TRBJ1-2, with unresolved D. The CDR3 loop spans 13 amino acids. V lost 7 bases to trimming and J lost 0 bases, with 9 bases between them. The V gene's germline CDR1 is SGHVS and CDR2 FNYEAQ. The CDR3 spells CASIHLTNYGYTF. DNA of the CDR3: TGTGCCAGCATACACCTCACTAACTATGGCTACACCTTC. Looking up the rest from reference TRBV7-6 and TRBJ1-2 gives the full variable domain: GAGVSQSPRYKVTKRGQDVALRCDPISGHVSLYWYRQALGQGPEFLTYFNYEAQQDKSGLPNDRFSAERPEGSISTLTIQRTEQRDSAMYRCASIHLTNYGYTFGSGTRLTVV.

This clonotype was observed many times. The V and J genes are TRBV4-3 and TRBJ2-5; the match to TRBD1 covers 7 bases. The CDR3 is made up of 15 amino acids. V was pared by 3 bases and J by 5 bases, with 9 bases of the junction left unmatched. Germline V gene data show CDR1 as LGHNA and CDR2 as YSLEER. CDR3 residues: CASSQTGSSGETQYF. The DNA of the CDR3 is TGCGCCAGCAGCCAGACAGGGTCCTCCGGGGAGACCCAGTACTTC.

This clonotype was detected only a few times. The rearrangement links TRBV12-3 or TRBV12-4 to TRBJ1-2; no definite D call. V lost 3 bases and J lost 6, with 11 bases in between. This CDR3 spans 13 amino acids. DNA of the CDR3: TGTGCCAGCAGTTTTTCAGGAATTGATGGCTACACCTTC. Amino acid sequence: CASSFSGIDGYTF.

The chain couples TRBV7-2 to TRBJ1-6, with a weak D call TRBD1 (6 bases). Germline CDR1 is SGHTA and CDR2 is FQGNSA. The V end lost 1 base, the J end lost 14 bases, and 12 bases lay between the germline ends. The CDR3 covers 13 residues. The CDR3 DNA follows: TGTGCCAGCAGCTTAGTAGGAGGGGGAACCCTCCACTTT. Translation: CASSLVGGGTLHF.

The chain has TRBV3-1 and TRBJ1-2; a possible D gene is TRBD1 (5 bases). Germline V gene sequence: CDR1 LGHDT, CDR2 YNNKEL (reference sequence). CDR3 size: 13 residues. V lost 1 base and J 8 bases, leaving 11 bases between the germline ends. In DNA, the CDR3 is TGTGCCAGCAGCCAAGGTTGGGGCGCGGGCTACACCTTC. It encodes CASSQGWGAGYTF.

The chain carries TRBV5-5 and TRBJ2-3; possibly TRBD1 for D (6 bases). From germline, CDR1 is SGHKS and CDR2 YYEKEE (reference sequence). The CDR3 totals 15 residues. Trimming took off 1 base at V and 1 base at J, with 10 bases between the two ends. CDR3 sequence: CASSLPTGRTDTQYF. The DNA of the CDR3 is TGTGCCAGCAGCTTGCCGACAGGCCGCACAGATACGCAGTATTTT.

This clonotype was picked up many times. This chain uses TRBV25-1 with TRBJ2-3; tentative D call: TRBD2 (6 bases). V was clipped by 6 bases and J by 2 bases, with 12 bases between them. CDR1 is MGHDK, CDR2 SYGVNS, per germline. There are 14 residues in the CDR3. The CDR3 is CASRLRDFTDTQYF. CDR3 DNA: TGTGCCAGCAGGCTCCGGGACTTCACAGATACGCAGTATTTT.

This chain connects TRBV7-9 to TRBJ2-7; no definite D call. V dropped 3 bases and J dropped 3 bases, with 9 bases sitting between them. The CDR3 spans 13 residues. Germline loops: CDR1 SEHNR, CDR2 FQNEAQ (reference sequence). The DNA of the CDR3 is TGTGCCAGCAGCTTGGGCAGCTACTACGAGCAGTACGTC. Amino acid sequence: CASSLGSYYEQYV.

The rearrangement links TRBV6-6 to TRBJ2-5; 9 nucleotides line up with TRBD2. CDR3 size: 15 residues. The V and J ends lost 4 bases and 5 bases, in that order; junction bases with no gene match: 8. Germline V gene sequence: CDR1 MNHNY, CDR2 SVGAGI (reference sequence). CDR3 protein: CASSSASAGGETQYF. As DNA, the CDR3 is TGTGCCAGCAGTTCCGCCTCGGCGGGGGGGGAGACCCAGTACTTC.

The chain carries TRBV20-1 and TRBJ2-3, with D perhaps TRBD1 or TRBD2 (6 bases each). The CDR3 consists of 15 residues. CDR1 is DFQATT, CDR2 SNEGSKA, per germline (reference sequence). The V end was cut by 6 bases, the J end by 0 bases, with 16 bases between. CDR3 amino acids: CSAGGGGGSTDTQYF. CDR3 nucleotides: TGCAGTGCCGGCGGAGGGGGAGGTAGCACAGATACGCAGTATTTT.

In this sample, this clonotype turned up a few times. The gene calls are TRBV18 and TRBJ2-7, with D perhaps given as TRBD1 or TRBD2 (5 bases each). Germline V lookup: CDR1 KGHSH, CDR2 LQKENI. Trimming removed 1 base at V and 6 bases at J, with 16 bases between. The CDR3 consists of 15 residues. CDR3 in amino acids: CASSPLTGTPGEQYV. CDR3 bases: TGTGCCAGCTCACCACTCACCGGGACCCCCGGCGAGCAGTACGTC.

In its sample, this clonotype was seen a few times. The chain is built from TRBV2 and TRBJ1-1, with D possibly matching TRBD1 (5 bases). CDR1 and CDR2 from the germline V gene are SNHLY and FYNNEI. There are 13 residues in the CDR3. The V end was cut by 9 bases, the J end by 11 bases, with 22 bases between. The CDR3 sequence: CASSRDFPPRAFF. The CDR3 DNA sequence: TGTGCCAGTTCCCGGGACTTCCCTCCAAGGGCTTTCTTT.

The CDR3 sequence is CASSPRPGGEGYTF. DNA of the CDR3: TGTGCCAGCAGCCCCCGACCAGGGGGCGAGGGCTACACCTTC. V gene TRBV9 combines with J gene TRBJ1-2; TRBD1 matches at 8 bases. Germline trimming cut 4 bases from V and 8 bases from J; bases unmatched to any gene: 10. The CDR3 covers 14 residues. CDR1 and CDR2 from the germline V gene are SGDLS and YYNGEE.

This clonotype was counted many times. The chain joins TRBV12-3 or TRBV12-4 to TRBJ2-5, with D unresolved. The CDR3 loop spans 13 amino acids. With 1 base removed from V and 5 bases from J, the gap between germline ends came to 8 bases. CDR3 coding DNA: TGTGCCAGCAGTTTAGGGACCAGGGAGACCCAGTACTTC. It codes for CASSLGTRETQYF.